This TCR beta chain is from a study of human T cells and chemical hapten exposure. Study summary: Largely, small differences in pooled library volume made per-sample TCR yields vary. Study-level findings and limits: High-frequency TCRs, those above 1 in 1000, stayed the same after DPC sensitization.

Looked up from germline, CDR1 is DFQATT and CDR2 is SNEGSKA (reference sequence). The V gene end was trimmed by 1 base and the J gene end by 0 bases; junction bases not matched to a gene: 6. The CDR3 totals 16 residues. This clonotype turned up a few times. The antigen remains unidentified. What the library attached to individual cDNA molecules were unique molecular identifiers. Original methodology: TCRs per sample had a median of around 98,000 and ranged from roughly 23,224 to 700,000. TCRdb called the 5' RACE reads again in MiXCR, with one record for every CDR3 protein. The V and J calls were determined by TCRdb, not by the authors. The sample holds tens of thousands of distinct CDR3 sequences, approximately 8% seen once. The study extracted total RNA from unfractionated whole blood.

The origin of this receptor is a male donor in good health. The chain uses TRBV20-1 and TRBJ2-3; 8 nucleotides line up with TRBD2. The CDR3 region is CSARARLAYSTDTQYF. The CDR3 bases are TGCAGTGCTAGAGCCCGACTAGCGTACAGCACAGATACGCAGTATTTT.